This record concerns one TCR beta chain sequence. Its target is not known. The V end was cut by 4 bases, the J end by 0 bases, with 10 bases between. The CDR3 extends over 15 amino acids. Germline CDR1 and CDR2: SGHRS and YFSETQ. The PCR ran on 60 Vbeta and 13 Jbeta primers. The data were produced by immunoSEQ multiplex PCR, yet TCRdb's version contains in-frame clones alone and is incomplete. The sample includes more than 55,000 clones, about 83% of them seen just once. This record belongs to a study of cytomegalovirus exposure and HLA in healthy donors. As for the study in general: A prior analysis found about 120 million unique TCR beta sequences from 150 million to 200 million T cells. Whole-study results and caveats: Donors belonging to an Asian-associated ancestry cluster reportedly showed fewer N-insertions in productive TCRs than the approximately 680-donor mean, according to what a later analysis found.

The sample comprised PBMCs. The V and J genes are TRBV5-1 and TRBJ2-2; D unclear. The receptor's source is a young man in good health and CMV-seronegative. The CDR3 DNA is TGCGCCAGCAGCCACCCCGGGTCGAACACCGGGGAGCTGTTTTTT. It specifies CASSHPGSNTGELFF.